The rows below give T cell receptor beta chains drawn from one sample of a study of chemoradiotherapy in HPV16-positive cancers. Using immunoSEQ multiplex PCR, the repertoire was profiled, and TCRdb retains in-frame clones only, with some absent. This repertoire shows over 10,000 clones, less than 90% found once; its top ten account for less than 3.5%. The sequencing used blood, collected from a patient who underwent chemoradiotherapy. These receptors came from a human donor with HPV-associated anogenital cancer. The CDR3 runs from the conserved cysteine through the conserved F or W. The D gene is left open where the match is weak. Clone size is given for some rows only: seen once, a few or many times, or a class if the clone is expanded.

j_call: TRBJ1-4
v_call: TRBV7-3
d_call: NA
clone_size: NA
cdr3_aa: CASSLKFPPGFSEKLFF

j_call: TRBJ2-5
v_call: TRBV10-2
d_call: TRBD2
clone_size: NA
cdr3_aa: CASRAPGLAGGQETQYF

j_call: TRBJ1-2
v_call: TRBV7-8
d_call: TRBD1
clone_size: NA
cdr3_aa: CASSLDRGAGYTF

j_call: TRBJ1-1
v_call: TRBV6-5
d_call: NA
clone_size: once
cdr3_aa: CASSGRQAEAFF

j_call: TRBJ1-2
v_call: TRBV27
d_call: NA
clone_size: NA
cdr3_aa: CASETSGYTF

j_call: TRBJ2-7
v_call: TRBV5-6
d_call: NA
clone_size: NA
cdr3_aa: CASSLLGPYEQYF

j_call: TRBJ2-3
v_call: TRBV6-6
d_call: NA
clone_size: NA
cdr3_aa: CASSYPGADNTQYF

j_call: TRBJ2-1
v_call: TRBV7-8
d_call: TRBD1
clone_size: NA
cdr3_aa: CASSLERSTGAKYNEQFF

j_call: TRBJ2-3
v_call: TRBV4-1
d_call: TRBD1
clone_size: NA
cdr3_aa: CASSQDPQQGDADTQYF

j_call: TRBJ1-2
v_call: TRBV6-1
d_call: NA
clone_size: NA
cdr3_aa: CASSAEVSYGYTF

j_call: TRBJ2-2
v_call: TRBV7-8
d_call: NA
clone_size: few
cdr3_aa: CASSLVQGRTGELFF

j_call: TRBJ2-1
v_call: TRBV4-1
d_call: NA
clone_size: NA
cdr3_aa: CASSQVDLVIYNEQFF

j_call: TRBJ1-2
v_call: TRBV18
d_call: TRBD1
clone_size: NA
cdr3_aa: CASSEEQGADGYTF

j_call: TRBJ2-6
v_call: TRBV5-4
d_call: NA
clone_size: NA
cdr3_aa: CASSSPGRGSGANVLTF

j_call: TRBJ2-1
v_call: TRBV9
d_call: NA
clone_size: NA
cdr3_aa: CASSVEAVPYDEQFF

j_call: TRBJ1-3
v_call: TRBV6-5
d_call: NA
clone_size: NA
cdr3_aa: CASSPRQIGNTIYF

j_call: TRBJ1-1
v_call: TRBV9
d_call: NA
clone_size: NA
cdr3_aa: CASSVGGAINTEAFF

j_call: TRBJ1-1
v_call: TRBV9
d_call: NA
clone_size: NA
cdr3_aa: CASSVGANTEAFF

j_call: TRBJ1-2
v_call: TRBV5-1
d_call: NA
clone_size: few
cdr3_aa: CASSLDSSNYGYTF

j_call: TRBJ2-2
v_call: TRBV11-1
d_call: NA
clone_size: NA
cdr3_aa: CASSLEGGTGELFF

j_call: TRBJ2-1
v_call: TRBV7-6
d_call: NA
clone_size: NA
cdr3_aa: CASSWSYGEQFF

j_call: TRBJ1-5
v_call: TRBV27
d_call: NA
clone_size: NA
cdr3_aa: CASSPRGQDLLKGGNQPQHF

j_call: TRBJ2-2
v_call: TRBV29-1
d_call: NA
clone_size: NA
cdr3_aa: CSVAAFEGAGELFF

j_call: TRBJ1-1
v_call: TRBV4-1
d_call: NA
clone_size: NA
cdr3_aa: CASSQEVTATNTEAFF